The 18 T cell receptor beta chains listed next were all sequenced from one sample in a study of T cells after yellow fever vaccination. A single record per CDR3 protein comes from TCRdb applying MiXCR to the 5' RACE reads. The data contain about 320,000 distinct CDR3 sequences, approximately 4% of them singletons. Sequenced here: PBMCs, sampled 15 days after the yellow fever booster vaccination. The receptors originated from a man between 18 and 35 years old who received the YFV17D yellow fever vaccine.

A word on this clonotype: A single base separates this from a much larger clone, so it may be a read error. CDR3 coding DNA: TGTGCCATCACGGGGGGGACAGGGAGGCATTCACCCCTCCACTTT. Translating gives CAITGGTGRHSPLHF. This chain connects TRBV10-3 to TRBJ1-6, with 9 bases that match TRBD1. Germline V gene sequence: CDR1 ENHRY, CDR2 SYGVKD. This CDR3 is built from 15 residues. J lost 8 bases, V lost 7 bases, and 9 bases had no gene match.

A few counts support this clonotype. The V gene is TRBV5-6, the J gene TRBJ2-2, with D maybe TRBD1 (6 bases). CDR3 length equals 16 residues. The V end was cut by 0 bases, the J end by 4 bases, with 13 bases between. Looked up from germline, CDR1 is SGHDT and CDR2 is YYEEEE. The CDR3 DNA follows: TGTGCCAGCAGCTTGGGATGGGGGCAAGGCACCGGGGAGCTGTTTTTT. As protein: CASSLGWGQGTGELFF.

The chain uses TRBV18 and TRBJ2-1; D assignment may be TRBD1 or TRBD2 (5 bases each). The germline CDR1 and CDR2 sequences are KGHSH and LQKENI. With 1 base removed from V and 0 bases from J, the gap between germline ends came to 19 bases. The CDR3 is 19 residues long. The CDR3 region is CASSPRGTDESSSYNEQFF. DNA for the CDR3: TGTGCCAGCTCACCACGTGGGACGGACGAATCGAGCTCCTACAATGAGCAGTTCTTC.

At least ten counts were recorded for this clonotype. The chain links TRBV3-1 to TRBJ1-2; 9 positions match TRBD1. CDR1 LGHDT and CDR2 YNNKEL come from the germline V gene (reference sequence). The CDR3 has 14 residues. Germline trimming cut 4 bases from V and 7 bases from J; bases unmatched to any gene: 7. CDR3 amino acids: CASSRGQGSRGYTF. The CDR3 coding sequence is TGTGCCAGCAGCCGTGGACAGGGGTCGCGTGGCTACACCTTC. The variable domain in full, completed from reference TRBV3-1 and TRBJ1-2, reads DTAVSQTPKYLVTQMGNDKSIKCEQNLGHDTMYWYKQDSKKFLKIMFSYNNKELIINETVPNRFSPKSPDKAHLNLHINSLELGDSAVYFCASSRGQGSRGYTFGSGTRLTVV.

This clonotype has more than one count but fewer than ten. V is TRBV20-1 and J is TRBJ2-5; unclear D gene. The CDR3 consists of 13 residues. The germline V gene has CDR1 DFQATT and CDR2 SNEGSKA (reference sequence). The V end lost 1 base, the J end lost 5 bases, and 11 bases lay between the germline ends. The CDR3 DNA sequence: TGCAGTGCTAGAGTCCTAGAGGTTGAGACCCAGTACTTC. It is translated as CSARVLEVETQYF.

V is TRBV12-3 or TRBV12-4 and J is TRBJ1-3; the D is unclear. V lost 4 bases, J lost 0 bases, and 4 bases lay in between. The CDR3 length is 13 residues. The CDR3 sequence is CASSYNSGNTIYF. In DNA form, the CDR3 reads TGTGCCAGCAGTTATAACTCTGGAAACACCATATATTTT.

The rearrangement links TRBV4-1 to TRBJ2-1, with D maybe TRBD1 (5 bases). Germline V gives CDR1 MGHRA, CDR2 YSYEKL. The CDR3 is 16 amino acids. Deletions cut 6 bases from V and 0 bases from J, with 15 bases between. Written as DNA, the CDR3 is TGCGCCAGCAGGCCAGTAGGACAAAGCTCCTACAATGAGCAGTTCTTC. Encoded protein: CASRPVGQSSYNEQFF.

The table lists this clonotype with a few counts. J is TRBJ2-3 and V is TRBV5-1; D unresolved. The CDR3 contains 12 residues. Germline loops: CDR1 SGHRS, CDR2 YFSETQ. With 4 bases removed from V and 4 bases from J, the gap between germline ends came to 7 bases. The CDR3 spells CASSTKADTQYF. CDR3 nucleotides: TGCGCCAGCAGCACTAAGGCAGATACGCAGTATTTT.

In this sample, this clonotype turned up a few times. The chain is built from TRBV7-2 and TRBJ2-6; 7 nucleotides align to TRBD1. CDR1 and CDR2 (germline): SGHTA, FQGNSA. Losses at the gene ends were 2 bases for V and 0 bases for J; bases not matched to a gene: 4. The CDR3 is made up of 17 amino acids. CDR3 nucleotides: TGTGCCAGCAGCTTAAGGGGGCAAAGCTCTGGGGCCAACGTCCTGACTTTC. It is translated as CASSLRGQSSGANVLTF.

This clonotype came up a few times. The V and J genes are TRBV7-2 and TRBJ2-1; perhaps TRBD1 as D (6 bases). Germline V gene lookup returns CDR1 SGHTA and CDR2 FQGNSA. The CDR3 is made up of 13 amino acids. V gave up 7 bases and J gave up 10 bases, with 17 bases separating them. CDR3 nucleotide sequence: TGTGCCAGCAACCCGACAGGCCCAGGGGAGCAGTTCTTC. Translation: CASNPTGPGEQFF.

The sample holds a few counts of this clonotype. The chain carries TRBV2 and TRBJ2-7; 7 bases are a match to TRBD1. Germline CDR1 SNHLY, CDR2 FYNNEI. Trimming removed 6 bases from V and 4 bases from J; junction bases left unmatched: 3. There are 12 residues in the CDR3. The CDR3 sequence: CASRPTGYEQYV. The CDR3 nucleotides are TGTGCCAGCAGACCGACAGGGTACGAGCAGTACGTC.

J is TRBJ2-1 and V is TRBV11-3; 15 bases line up with TRBD2. Trimming removed 1 base from V and 12 bases from J; junction bases left unmatched: 7. The CDR3 spans 16 residues. The germline V gene has CDR1 SGHNT and CDR2 YENEEA. The CDR3, as DNA: TGTGCCAGCAGCTTAGGGACTAGCGGGGGGGCCTATGTGCAGTTCTTC. This translates into CASSLGTSGGAYVQFF.

This clonotype was seen repeatedly, ten times or more. The gene calls are TRBV7-8 and TRBJ2-7; 9 bases line up with TRBD1. The germline gives CDR1 SGHVS, CDR2 FQNEAQ. The CDR3 has 15 residues. V was pared by 4 bases and J by 2 bases, with 6 bases of the junction left unmatched. The CDR3 nucleotides read TGTGCCAGCAGCTCGAAAAGGGACAGGGCCTACGAGCAGTACTTC. This sequence encodes CASSSKRDRAYEQYF.

This clonotype was recorded at least ten times. This chain joins TRBV21-1 and TRBJ1-3. TRBV21-1 is a pseudogene segment. CDR3 length: 15 residues. The DNA of the CDR3 is TGTGCCCGGTGTAGAGGTCGGCCCGCTGGAAACACCATATATTTT. It yields the protein CARCRGRPAGNTIYF.

The chain employs TRBV27 and TRBJ2-2; D not certain. This CDR3 is 15 amino acids long. The germline V gene has CDR1 MNHEY and CDR2 SMNVEV (reference sequence). V lost 4 bases to trimming and J lost 1 base, with 10 bases between them. The CDR3: CASSSLGQNTGELFF. The CDR3 DNA follows: TGTGCCAGCAGTTCCCTCGGCCAGAACACCGGGGAGCTGTTTTTT.

This clonotype was counted a few times. The chain employs TRBV29-1 and TRBJ2-3, with 7 bases identical to TRBD1. CDR3 length equals 13 residues. Germline CDR1 reads SQVTM; CDR2 reads ANQGSEA. Germline trimming cut 7 bases from V and 2 bases from J; bases unmatched to any gene: 6. The CDR3 here is CSALTGATDTQYF. The CDR3 coding sequence is TGCAGCGCCCTAACAGGGGCCACAGATACGCAGTATTTT.

In this sample, this clonotype turned up a few times. This chain uses TRBV6-6 with TRBJ1-2, with D tentatively TRBD1 (6 bases). The V end was cut by 2 bases, the J end by 8 bases, with 12 bases between. Germline CDR1 reads MNHNY; CDR2 reads SVGAGI (reference sequence). CDR3 length equals 13 residues. Written as DNA, the CDR3 is TGTGCCAGCAGTTACGGGACAATCCGGGGCTACACCTTC. Its translation is CASSYGTIRGYTF.

This clonotype appeared a few times. This chain links TRBV7-2 with TRBJ2-5; 7 positions match TRBD2. Trimming removed 3 bases from V and 0 bases from J; junction bases left unmatched: 4. Germline CDR1 SGHTA, CDR2 FQGNSA. The CDR3 is 15 residues long. The CDR3 is CASSFRLADQETQYF. As DNA, the CDR3 is TGTGCCAGCAGCTTTCGGCTAGCGGACCAAGAGACCCAGTACTTC. Complete variable domain (other parts from reference TRBV7-2 and TRBJ2-5): GAGVSQSPSNKVTEKGKDVELRCDPISGHTALYWYRQSLGQGLEFLIYFQGNSAPDKSGLPSDRFSAERTGGSVSTLTIQRTQQEDSAVYLCASSFRLADQETQYFGPGTRLLVL.